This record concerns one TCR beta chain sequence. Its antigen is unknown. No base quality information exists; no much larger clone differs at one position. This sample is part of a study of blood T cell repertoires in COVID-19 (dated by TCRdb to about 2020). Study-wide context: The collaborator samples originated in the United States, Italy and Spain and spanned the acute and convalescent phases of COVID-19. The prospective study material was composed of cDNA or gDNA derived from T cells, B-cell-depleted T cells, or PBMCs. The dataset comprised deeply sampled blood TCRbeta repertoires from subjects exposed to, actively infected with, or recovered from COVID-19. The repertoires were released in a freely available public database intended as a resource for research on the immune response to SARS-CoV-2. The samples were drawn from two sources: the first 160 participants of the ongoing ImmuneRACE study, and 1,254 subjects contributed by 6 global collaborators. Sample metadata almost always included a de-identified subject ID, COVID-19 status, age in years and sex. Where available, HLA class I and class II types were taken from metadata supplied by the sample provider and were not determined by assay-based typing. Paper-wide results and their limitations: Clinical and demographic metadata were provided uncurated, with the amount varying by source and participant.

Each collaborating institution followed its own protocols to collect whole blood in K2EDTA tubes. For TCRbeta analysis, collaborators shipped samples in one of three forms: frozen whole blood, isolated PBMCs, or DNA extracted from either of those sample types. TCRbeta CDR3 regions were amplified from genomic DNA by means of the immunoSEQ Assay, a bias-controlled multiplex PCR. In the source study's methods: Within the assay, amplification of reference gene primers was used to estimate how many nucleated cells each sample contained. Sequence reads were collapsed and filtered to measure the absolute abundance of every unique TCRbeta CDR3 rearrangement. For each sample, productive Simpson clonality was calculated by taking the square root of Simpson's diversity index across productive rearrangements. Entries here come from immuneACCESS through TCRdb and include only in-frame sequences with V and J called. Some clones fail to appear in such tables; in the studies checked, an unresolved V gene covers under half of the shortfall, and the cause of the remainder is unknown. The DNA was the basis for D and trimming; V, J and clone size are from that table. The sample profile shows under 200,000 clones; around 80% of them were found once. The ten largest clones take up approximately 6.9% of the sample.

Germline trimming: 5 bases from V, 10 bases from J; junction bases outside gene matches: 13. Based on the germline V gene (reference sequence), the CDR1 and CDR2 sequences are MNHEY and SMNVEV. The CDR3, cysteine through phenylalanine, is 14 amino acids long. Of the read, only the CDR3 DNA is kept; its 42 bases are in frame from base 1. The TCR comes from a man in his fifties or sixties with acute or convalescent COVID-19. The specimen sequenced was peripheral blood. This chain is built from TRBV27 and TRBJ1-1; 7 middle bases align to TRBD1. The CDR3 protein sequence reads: CASSSTGDHVAAFF. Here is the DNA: TGTGCCAGCAGTAGTACAGGGGATCACGTGGCAGCTTTCTTT.